Described below is a single T cell receptor (beta chain) sequence and its context. What it recognizes is unknown. The data belong to a study of cytomegalovirus exposure and HLA in healthy donors. Overall study context: Sequencing of 150 million to 200 million T cells in an earlier analysis found some 100 million unique TCR beta sequences.

PCR used 60 Vbeta primers and 13 Jbeta primers. Here immunoSEQ multiplex PCR was the method, and the copy in TCRdb shows in-frame clones only, minus some. The data show about 130,000 clones, with about 61% seen just once and 2% to 3% held by the top ten. CDR1 is SGHAT, CDR2 FQNNGV, per germline. This CDR3 is 16 amino acids long. Trimming removed 4 bases at V and 2 bases at J, with 16 bases between. Findings of the study overall: Analyzed later, association rates of TCRs varied across HLA loci, with DRB1 most and HLA-C fewest. Among CMV-associated TCR beta chains, most appeared HLA-restricted in a later analysis. A later analysis reportedly found fewer N-insertions in an Asian-associated ancestry cluster than the roughly 700-donor mean.

The sequencing input was PBMCs. This rearrangement joins TRBV11-2 to TRBJ2-3; a possible D gene is TRBD2 (5 bases). The sequence came from a woman in her 40s in good health and CMV-seronegative. The CDR3 spells CASSSYPGTDTDTQYF. The CDR3 DNA reads as TGTGCCAGCAGCTCCTACCCGGGAACCGACACAGATACGCAGTATTTT.